Listed below are T cell receptor beta chains from one sample, sequenced in a study of Ad26.COV2.S vaccination and SARS-CoV-2 variants. Here immunoSEQ multiplex PCR was the method, and the copy in TCRdb shows in-frame clones only, minus some. The sample lists 500,000 or so clones, 89% occurring once. Sequenced here: peripheral blood, sampled in a trial of Ad26.COV2.S vaccine versus placebo. These receptor sequences come from a person aged 18-60 years who received the Ad26.COV2.S COVID-19 vaccine or a placebo. Each CDR3 is given with its conserved first and last residue. A D gene is named only where the DNA matches it firmly. The size entry is marked missing in some rows and otherwise reads once, few, many or a size class.

V gene	J gene	CDR3 length	clone size	D gene	CDR3 DNA	CDR3 protein
TRBV3-1/TRBV3-2	TRBJ2-1	16	NA	NA	TGTGCCAGCAGCCAAGGGCTAGCTTTTAACTACAATGAGCAGTTCTTC	CASSQGLAFNYNEQFF
TRBV5-4	TRBJ2-5	14	NA	TRBD1	TGTGCCAGCAGCTTACCAGGGGGCTGGGAGACCCAGTACTTC	CASSLPGGWETQYF
TRBV4-1	TRBJ2-7	15	few	TRBD1	TGCGCCAGCAGCCAATCTGACAGGGTGGGTTACGAGCAGTACTTC	CASSQSDRVGYEQYF
TRBV2	TRBJ1-2	12	NA	NA	TGTGCCAGCAACCAGGACTTCTATGGCTACACCTTC	CASNQDFYGYTF
TRBV7-8	TRBJ1-1	15	NA	NA	TGTGCCAGCAGCTTGCGCCAGGGGCTGGGCACTGAAGCTTTCTTT	CASSLRQGLGTEAFF
TRBV28	TRBJ2-2	15	NA	TRBD2	TGTGCCAGCAGTGGGACTAGCGCGGCCACCGGGGAGCTGTTTTTT	CASSGTSAATGELFF
TRBV10-2	TRBJ1-2	15	NA	NA	TGCGCCAGCAAAGATGCCAGGACCTCGGCCTATGGCTACACCTTC	CASKDARTSAYGYTF
TRBV11-2	TRBJ1-1	13	NA	NA	TGTGCCAGCAGCCTCAACCCGAGGACTGAAGCTTTCTTT	CASSLNPRTEAFF
TRBV4-3	TRBJ1-2	14	NA	NA	TGCGCCAGCAGCCAGGGTGCAAGATCCTATGGCTACACCTTC	CASSQGARSYGYTF
TRBV6-5	TRBJ1-1	14	NA	NA	TGTGCCAGCAGTTACTCGAACCTGGGCACTGAAGCTTTCTTT	CASSYSNLGTEAFF
TRBV5-1	TRBJ1-4	13	NA	TRBD1	TGCGCCAGCAGAAGACAGGGACGAGAAAAACTGTTTTTT	CASRRQGREKLFF
TRBV4-3	TRBJ2-2	16	NA	TRBD2	TGCGCCAGCAGCCGGGATAGCGGGGAGGACACCGGGGAGCTGTTTTTT	CASSRDSGEDTGELFF
TRBV2	TRBJ1-1	15	NA	TRBD1	TGTGCCAGCAGTTTTAACGGGGGACAGTTGGCGAAAGCTTTCTTT	CASSFNGGQLAKAFF
TRBV28	TRBJ1-2	13	NA	NA	TGTGCCAGCCAGAACGGACAGAACTATGGCTACACCTTC	CASQNGQNYGYTF
TRBV19	TRBJ2-5	17	few	NA	TGTGCCAGTAGTATAGACCCACCCGGAGGGTTCTGGGAGACCCAGTACTTC	CASSIDPPGGFWETQYF
TRBV11-2	TRBJ1-5	16	few	NA	TGTGCCAGCAGCTTAGGCGGAGACATAGGGGATCAGCCCCAGCATTTT	CASSLGGDIGDQPQHF
TRBV6-1	TRBJ1-2	14	NA	TRBD1	TGTGCCAGCAGTGAAGTGACAGGGGGCATTGGCTACACCTTC	CASSEVTGGIGYTF
TRBV7-9	TRBJ1-5	14	few	TRBD1	TGTGCCAGCAGCCCAACAGGGGGTAATCAGCCCCAGCATTTT	CASSPTGGNQPQHF
TRBV28	TRBJ2-5	14	NA	TRBD1	TGTGCCAGCAGTCTGACAGGGGACGAGGAGACCCAGTACTTC	CASSLTGDEETQYF
TRBV12-3/TRBV12-4	TRBJ2-5	11	NA	NA	TGTGCCAGCATGGGAGCGGAGACCCAGTACTTC	CASMGAETQYF
TRBV4-3	TRBJ1-6	17	NA	NA	TGCGCCAGCAGCCAGAGGGCCGGGACGCGCTATAATTCACCCCTCCACTTT	CASSQRAGTRYNSPLHF
TRBV9	TRBJ2-2	14	NA	TRBD1	TGTGCCTGCAGTAGGGGGCCTTGGACCGGGGAGCTGTTTTTT	CACSRGPWTGELFF
TRBV29-1	TRBJ2-1	13	NA	NA	TGCAGCGTTAACGGGATCCCTCAGGCGGCGGCTTTCTTC	CSVNGIPQAAAFF
TRBV11-3	TRBJ1-5	12	once	NA	TGTGCCAGCATCCTGGGGGATCAGCCCCAGCATTTT	CASILGDQPQHF
TRBV5-4	TRBJ2-7	16	NA	TRBD1	TGTGCCAGCAGCCTATGGGACAGGGATAAATCCTACGAGCAGTACTTC	CASSLWDRDKSYEQYF
TRBV5-5	TRBJ2-3	19	NA	TRBD1	TGTGCCAGCAGCCCCGACCGGGACAGGGGATTTAGGCGCACAGATACGCAGTATTTT	CASSPDRDRGFRRTDTQYF
TRBV6-5	TRBJ1-2	15	NA	NA	TGTGCCAGCAGTTATGCAGGGAGCCATCCCTATGGCTACACCTTC	CASSYAGSHPYGYTF
TRBV5-4	TRBJ2-1	15	NA	NA	TGTGCCAGCAGCCCCGCGGCGGGGAGTTACAATGAGCAGTTCTTC	CASSPAAGSYNEQFF
TRBV10-3	TRBJ2-2	14	NA	NA	TGTGCCATCGCTGACTCCCCGACCACCGGGGAGCTGTTTTTT	CAIADSPTTGELFF
TRBV2	TRBJ2-1	14	NA	NA	TGTGCCACGCGGGGTCTGAGCTCCTACAATGAGCAGTTCTTC	CATRGLSSYNEQFF
TRBV29-1	TRBJ2-3	16	NA	NA	TGCAGCGTTGAAGGGGGACTGCGGCTCGGCACAGATACGCAGTATTTT	CSVEGGLRLGTDTQYF
TRBV27	TRBJ2-7	16	NA	NA	TGTGCCAGCAGTTTATCGTGGCTAGTAGACTCCTACGAGCAGTACTTC	CASSLSWLVDSYEQYF
TRBV7-3	TRBJ2-1	15	NA	TRBD2	TGTGCCAGCAGCTTATGGGGGACTACCAACAATGAGCAGTTCTTC	CASSLWGTTNNEQFF
TRBV20-1	TRBJ2-3	18	NA	TRBD2	TGCAGTGCTAGTAACGAAAAGGCTAGCGGGGACCTCAGGGATACGCAGTATTTT	CSASNEKASGDLRDTQYF
TRBV4-1	TRBJ1-2	15	NA	TRBD1	TGCGCCAGCAGCCAGACGGGACAGGGCGGCTATGGCTACACCTTC	CASSQTGQGGYGYTF
TRBV9	TRBJ2-1	13	NA	NA	TGTGCCAGCAGCGTAGGACAAAACAATGAGCAGTTCTTC	CASSVGQNNEQFF
TRBV5-4	TRBJ1-6	16	NA	NA	TGTGCCAGCAGCTTGGTATCTTACTCCTATAATTCACCCCTCCACTTT	CASSLVSYSYNSPLHF
TRBV10-3	TRBJ1-4	13	NA	NA	TGTGCCATCAGTGAGCAGTCTAATGAAAAACTGTTTTTT	CAISEQSNEKLFF
TRBV10-3	TRBJ2-1	13	NA	NA	TGTGCCATCAGTGAGTCTAGCAACAATGAGCAGTTCTTC	CAISESSNNEQFF
TRBV4-1	TRBJ2-6	17	NA	TRBD1	TGCGCCAGCAGCCTTGGACAGGGAGGCTCTGGGGCCAACGTCCTGACTTTC	CASSLGQGGSGANVLTF
TRBV5-4	TRBJ2-3	15	NA	NA	TGTGCCAGCAGCCAGGACCAGATTAGCACAGATACGCAGTATTTT	CASSQDQISTDTQYF
TRBV18	TRBJ1-2	14	NA	NA	TGTGCCAGCTCCCAGGGACACCAGGAATACGGCTACACCTTC	CASSQGHQEYGYTF
TRBV4-2	TRBJ2-5	18	NA	TRBD2	TGTGCCAGCAGCCCGGGACTAGCGGGCCCTGCGTACCAAGAGACCCAGTACTTC	CASSPGLAGPAYQETQYF
TRBV5-5	TRBJ2-2	15	NA	NA	TGTGCCAGCAGCTTTCCTGCAGGGGTCGCCGGGGAGCTGTTTTTT	CASSFPAGVAGELFF
TRBV28	TRBJ1-5	15	NA	TRBD1	TGTGCCAGCAGTCCTACGGACAGGGGGAATCAGCCCCAGCATTTT	CASSPTDRGNQPQHF
TRBV20-1	TRBJ2-1	10	NA	NA	TGCAGTGCTCTCAACAATGAGCAGTTCTTC	CSALNNEQFF
TRBV28	TRBJ2-1	17	NA	TRBD2	TGTGCCAGCAGTTCGTCGACTAGCGGGAGGCCCTACAATGAGCAGTTCTTC	CASSSSTSGRPYNEQFF
TRBV9	TRBJ1-5	14	NA	NA	TGTGCCAGCAGCCAAGCCCCGGGGGCGCAGCCCCAGCATTTT	CASSQAPGAQPQHF
TRBV7-9	TRBJ1-6	17	NA	TRBD1	TGTGCCAGCAGCTTAGACTGGGACAGCTCCTATAATTCACCCCTCCACTTT	CASSLDWDSSYNSPLHF
TRBV27	TRBJ1-1	12	NA	TRBD1	TGTGCCAGCAGCCGAGGGACAGGGGAAGCTTTCTTT	CASSRGTGEAFF
TRBV30	TRBJ1-5	16	NA	NA	TGTGCCTGGAGTATAGGGGGTTTCCCAGGCAATCAGCCCCAGCATTTT	CAWSIGGFPGNQPQHF
TRBV6-6	TRBJ1-1	14	few	NA	TGTGCCAGCAGTTACAGCGGGATGAACACTGAAGCTTTCTTT	CASSYSGMNTEAFF
TRBV29-1	TRBJ2-1	11	NA	TRBD1	TGCAGCGTGGCGACAGGGGATGAGCAGTTCTTC	CSVATGDEQFF
TRBV10-3	TRBJ2-1	14	NA	NA	TGTGCCATCAGCTCAGAAGCCAGTTACAATGAGCAGTTCTTC	CAISSEASYNEQFF
TRBV3-1/TRBV3-2	TRBJ2-3	24	NA	NA	TGTGCCAGCAGCCACCCTCTGCAGGACTTGGGGTCCTGGAACGAAGAGGCGGTGAGAGATACGCAGTATTTT	CASSHPLQDLGSWNEEAVRDTQYF